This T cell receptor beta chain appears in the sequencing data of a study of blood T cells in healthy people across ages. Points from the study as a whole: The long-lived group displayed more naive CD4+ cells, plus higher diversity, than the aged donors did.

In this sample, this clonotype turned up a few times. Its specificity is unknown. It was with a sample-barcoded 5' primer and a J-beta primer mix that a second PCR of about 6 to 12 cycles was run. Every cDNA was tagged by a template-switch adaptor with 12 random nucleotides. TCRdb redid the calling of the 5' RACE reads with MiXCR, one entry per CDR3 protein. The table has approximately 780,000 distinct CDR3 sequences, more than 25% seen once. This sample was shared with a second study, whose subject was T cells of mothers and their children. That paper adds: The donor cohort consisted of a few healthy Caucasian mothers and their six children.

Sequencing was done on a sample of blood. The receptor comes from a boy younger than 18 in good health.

The CDR3 loop is CASSQFMGPHGYTF. The CDR3 DNA reads TGCGCCAGCAGCCAATTCATGGGGCCCCATGGCTACACCTTC. The chain combines TRBV4-1 with TRBJ1-2; a weak D match, TRBD1 (5 bases). V lost 2 bases to trimming and J lost 6 bases, with 13 bases between them. Germline CDR1 is MGHRA and CDR2 is YSYEKL. The CDR3 length is 14 residues.